A selection of T cell receptor beta chains follows, all from one sample in a study of blood T cells in healthy people across ages. TCRdb itself ran the 5' RACE reads through MiXCR, one entry per CDR3 protein. The sample contains approximately 2,000,000 distinct CDR3 sequences, about two fifths of which appear only once. Sequencing was done on a sample of blood. The source of these receptors is a human donor in good health. The CDR3 runs from the conserved cysteine through the conserved F or W. The D gene is left open where the match is weak. A row's size may be missing; if present it is once, few, many or a size class.

J gene: TRBJ1-4
D gene: -
clone size: -
V gene: TRBV7-2
CDR3 protein: CASSLEGRKLFF
CDR3 DNA: TGTGCCAGCAGCTTAGAGGGGAGAAAACTGTTTTTT

J gene: TRBJ1-5
D gene: -
clone size: -
V gene: TRBV28
CDR3 protein: CASSFRVPRGLYSNQPQHF
CDR3 DNA: TGTGCCAGCAGTTTTCGAGTTCCCCGGGGCCTCTATAGCAATCAGCCCCAGCATTTT

J gene: TRBJ1-4
D gene: -
clone size: -
V gene: TRBV6-6
CDR3 protein: CASSSRGGRGGNEKLFF
CDR3 DNA: TGTGCCAGCAGTTCCCGGGGGGGACGCGGTGGTAATGAAAAACTGTTTTTT

J gene: TRBJ2-3
D gene: TRBD2
clone size: once
V gene: TRBV9
CDR3 protein: CASSVEGLAGGKQYF
CDR3 DNA: TGTGCCAGCAGCGTAGAAGGACTAGCGGGGGGAAAGCAGTATTTT

J gene: TRBJ2-4
D gene: -
clone size: few
V gene: TRBV7-3
CDR3 protein: CASSSQARGEQYF
CDR3 DNA: TGTGCCAGCAGCTCCCAGGCGCGGGGAGAGCAGTACTTC

J gene: TRBJ2-1
D gene: TRBD2
clone size: -
V gene: TRBV4-1
CDR3 protein: CASGRPAGTYNEQFF
CDR3 DNA: TGCGCCAGCGGCCGACCAGCGGGGACTTACAATGAGCAGTTCTTC

J gene: TRBJ2-3
D gene: -
clone size: many
V gene: TRBV7-2
CDR3 protein: CASSRPGDTQYF
CDR3 DNA: TGTGCCAGCAGCCGACCGGGAGATACGCAGTATTTT

J gene: TRBJ2-7
D gene: -
clone size: -
V gene: TRBV7-9
CDR3 protein: CASSLGGSPIYEQYF
CDR3 DNA: TGTGCCAGCAGCTTAGGGGGCAGCCCCATCTACGAGCAGTACTTC

J gene: TRBJ2-1
D gene: -
clone size: many
V gene: TRBV29-1
CDR3 protein: CSVDDPWLGEQFF
CDR3 DNA: TGCAGCGTTGATGATCCTTGGTTGGGTGAGCAGTTCTTC

J gene: TRBJ2-1
D gene: -
clone size: -
V gene: TRBV4-1
CDR3 protein: CASSPDRDSAYNEQFF
CDR3 DNA: TGCGCCAGCAGCCCAGACCGGGACTCGGCTTACAATGAGCAGTTCTTC

J gene: TRBJ2-3
D gene: TRBD1
clone size: -
V gene: TRBV4-1
CDR3 protein: CASSQDDRVTDTQYF
CDR3 DNA: TGCGCCAGCAGCCAAGATGACAGGGTCACAGATACGCAGTATTTT

J gene: TRBJ2-7
D gene: -
clone size: -
V gene: TRBV7-2
CDR3 protein: CASSMLQTYEQYF
CDR3 DNA: TGTGCCAGCAGCATGCTACAGACCTACGAGCAGTACTTC

J gene: TRBJ1-2
D gene: -
clone size: -
V gene: TRBV12-3/TRBV12-4
CDR3 protein: CASSLEGGAGYTF
CDR3 DNA: TGTGCCAGCAGTTTAGAGGGCGGGGCTGGCTACACCTTC

J gene: TRBJ2-1
D gene: -
clone size: -
V gene: TRBV28
CDR3 protein: CATLEFGNEQFF
CDR3 DNA: TGTGCCACCCTAGAGTTCGGCAATGAGCAGTTCTTC

J gene: TRBJ2-1
D gene: -
clone size: -
V gene: TRBV29-1
CDR3 protein: CSGRTGYDEQFF
CDR3 DNA: TGCAGCGGTCGAACAGGGTACGATGAGCAGTTCTTC